This TCR beta chain was observed in a study of shared clonotypes between healthy human individuals. Naive CD8 cells lacked CD45RO and underwent positive selection for CCR7, leaving out terminally differentiated effector memory CD45RA+ cells. Profiled with immunoSEQ multiplex PCR; TCRdb holds only in-frame clones, not every one. The sample consists of under 600,000 clones, 95% to 98% of them appearing once. The trim removed 2 bases at V and 0 bases at J, leaving 8 bases unmatched. Germline CDR1 reads SGHTA; CDR2 reads FQGNSA. The CDR3 has 17 amino acids. Sequencing input: naive CD8+ T cells sorted from blood. This TCR was recovered from a man aged 30 to 45 in good health. V usage is TRBV7-2 and J usage is TRBJ2-3, with 7 bases matching TRBD2. The CDR3 loop reads CASSLPSGGSSTDTQYF. CDR3 DNA: TGTGCCAGCAGCTTACCATCGGGAGGCTCTAGCACAGATACGCAGTATTTT.